The clone carrying this TCR beta chain was counted at least ten times. Its antigen remains unknown. V lost 5 bases, J lost 6 bases, and 19 bases stayed unmatched. The CDR3 has 16 amino acids. Germline loops: CDR1 SQVTM, CDR2 ANQGSEA. The sample originates from a study of CD8+CD57+ T cells in acquired aplastic anemia. Points from the study as a whole: Between patients and controls, some 31 CD8+ CDR3 sequences were found in common. No significant difference in CD8+ Simpson's diversity was found between patients and controls.

Previously, flow cytometry had revealed CD8+CD57+ cell expansion in the patients chosen for sequencing. Severe acquired aplastic anemia affected all patients. Blood samples were obtained from patients who had received no prior therapy. It was genomic DNA that served as the template for profiling TCR beta VDJ and CDR3. From the reads, TCRdb called clonotypes with MiXCR, one entry per CDR3 protein. The data show under 200,000 distinct CDR3 sequences, under 55% seen once. Source material: sorted CD4+, CD8+, or CD8+CD57+ T cells (not recorded which) from PBMCs. This chain connects TRBV29-1 to TRBJ2-7; 7 bases match TRBD2. The receptor's source is a human donor with aplastic anemia. This CDR3 is CSVLTFGGGSSSEQYF. DNA for the CDR3: TGCAGCGTTCTCACCTTTGGAGGCGGGAGTTCTTCCGAGCAGTACTTC.